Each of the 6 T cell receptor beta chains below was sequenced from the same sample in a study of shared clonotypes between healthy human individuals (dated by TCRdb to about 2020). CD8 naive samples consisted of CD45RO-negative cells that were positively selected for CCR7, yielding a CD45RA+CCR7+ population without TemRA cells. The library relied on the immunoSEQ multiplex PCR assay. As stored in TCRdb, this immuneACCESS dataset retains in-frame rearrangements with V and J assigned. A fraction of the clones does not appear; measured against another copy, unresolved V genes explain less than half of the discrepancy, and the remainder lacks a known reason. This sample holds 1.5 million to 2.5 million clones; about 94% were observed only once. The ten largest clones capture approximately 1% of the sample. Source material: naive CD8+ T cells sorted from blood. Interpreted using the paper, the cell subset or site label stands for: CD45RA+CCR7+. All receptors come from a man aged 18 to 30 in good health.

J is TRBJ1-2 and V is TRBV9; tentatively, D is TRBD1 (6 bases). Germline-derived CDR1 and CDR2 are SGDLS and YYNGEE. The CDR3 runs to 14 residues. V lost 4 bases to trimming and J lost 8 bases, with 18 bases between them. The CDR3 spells CASSPMDSEEGYTF. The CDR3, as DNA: TGTGCCAGCAGCCCGATGGACAGCGAGGAAGGCTACACCTTC.

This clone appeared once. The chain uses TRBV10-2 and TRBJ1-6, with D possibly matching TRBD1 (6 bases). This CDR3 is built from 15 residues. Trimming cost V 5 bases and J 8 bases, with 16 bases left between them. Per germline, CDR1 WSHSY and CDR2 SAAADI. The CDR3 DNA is TGCGCCAGCAGTTCCGTACAGGGAGTCTATTCACCCCTCCACTTT. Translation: CASSSVQGVYSPLHF.

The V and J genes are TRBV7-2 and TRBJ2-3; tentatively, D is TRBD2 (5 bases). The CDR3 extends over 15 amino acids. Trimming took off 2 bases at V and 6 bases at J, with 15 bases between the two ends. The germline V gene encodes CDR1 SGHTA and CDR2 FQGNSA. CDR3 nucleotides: TGTGCCAGCAGCTTAATCAGCGGACCGAGCGATACGCAGTATTTT. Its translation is CASSLISGPSDTQYF.

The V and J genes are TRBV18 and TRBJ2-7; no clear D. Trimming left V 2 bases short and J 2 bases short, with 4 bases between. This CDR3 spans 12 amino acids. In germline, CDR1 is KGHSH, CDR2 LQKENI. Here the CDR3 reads CASSPSPYEQYF. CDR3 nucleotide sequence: TGTGCCAGCTCACCATCACCCTACGAGCAGTACTTC.

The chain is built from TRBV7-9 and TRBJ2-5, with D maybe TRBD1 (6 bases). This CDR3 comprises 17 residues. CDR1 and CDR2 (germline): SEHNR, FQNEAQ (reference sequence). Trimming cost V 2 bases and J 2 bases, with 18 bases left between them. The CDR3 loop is CASSLPPGQGDQETQYF. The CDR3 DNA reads TGTGCCAGCAGCTTACCTCCGGGACAAGGGGATCAAGAGACCCAGTACTTC.

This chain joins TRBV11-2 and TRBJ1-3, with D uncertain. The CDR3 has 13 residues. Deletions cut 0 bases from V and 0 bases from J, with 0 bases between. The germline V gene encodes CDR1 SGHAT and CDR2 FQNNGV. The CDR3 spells CASSLDSGNTIYF. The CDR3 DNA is TGTGCCAGCAGCTTAGACTCTGGAAACACCATATATTTT. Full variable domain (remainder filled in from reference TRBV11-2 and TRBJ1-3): EAGVAQSPRYKIIEKRQSVAFWCNPISGHATLYWYQQILGQGPKLLIQFQNNGVVDDSQLPKDRFSAERLKGVDSTLKIQPAKLEDSAVYLCASSLDSGNTIYFGEGSWLTVV.